Below, 30 T cell receptor beta chains from the same sample are listed, as sequenced in a study of cytomegalovirus exposure and HLA in healthy donors. It was with 60 Vbeta and 13 Jbeta primers that the PCR ran. Assay used: immunoSEQ multiplex PCR; TCRdb lists only in-frame clones, some missing. Here the sample spans hundreds of thousands of clones, roughly 79% being singletons. The sequenced material came from PBMCs. Receptor source: a male donor in good health and CMV-seronegative.

Only a few counts were recorded for this clone. V is TRBV15 and J is TRBJ2-2, with 7 positions matching TRBD1. This CDR3 has 16 residues. V gave up 5 bases and J gave up 2 bases; unmatched junction bases: 8. CDR1 is LNHNV and CDR2 is YYDKDF in the germline V gene (reference sequence). This chain's CDR3 is CATSFLGTANTGELFF. CDR3 DNA sequence: TGTGCCACCAGCTTCCTAGGGACAGCTAACACCGGGGAGCTGTTTTTT.

The chain uses TRBV7-9 and TRBJ1-2; the D is unclear. V lost 5 bases and J lost 6, with 19 bases in between. Germline V gene lookup returns CDR1 SEHNR and CDR2 FQNEAQ (reference sequence). This CDR3 contains 15 residues. The CDR3 spells CASSRAAAVKDGYTF. CDR3 bases: TGTGCCAGCAGCCGCGCGGCGGCAGTTAAAGATGGCTACACCTTC.

Worth noting for this clone: Other DNA variants within this sample encode the same CDR3. The J gene is TRBJ2-7, the V gene TRBV29-1, with 7 bases fitting TRBD1. The V and J ends lost 1 base and 0 bases, in that order; junction bases with no gene match: 3. This CDR3 has 14 amino acids. Germline-derived CDR1 and CDR2 are SQVTM and ANQGSEA. CDR3 nucleotides: TGCAGCGTTGAAGGGACAGGAAACTCCTACGAGCAGTACTTC. It specifies CSVEGTGNSYEQYF.

This chain uses TRBV11-2 with TRBJ2-5; D gene ambiguous. This CDR3 is built from 11 residues. V gave up 5 bases and J gave up 3 bases, with 4 bases separating them. CDR1 is SGHAT, CDR2 FQNNGV, per germline. DNA of the CDR3: TGTGCCAGCAGCCCCGAAGAGACCCAGTACTTC. Protein sequence: CASSPEETQYF. The entire variable domain, with the rest obtained from reference TRBV11-2 and TRBJ2-5, is as follows: EAGVAQSPRYKIIEKRQSVAFWCNPISGHATLYWYQQILGQGPKLLIQFQNNGVVDDSQLPKDRFSAERLKGVDSTLKIQPAKLEDSAVYLCASSPEETQYFGPGTRLLVL.

The chain links TRBV4-2 to TRBJ1-6; D gene ambiguous. The V and J ends lost 0 bases and 0 bases respectively, with 6 bases between them. The CDR3 spans 16 residues. Germline loops: CDR1 LGHNA, CDR2 YNFKEQ. The chain's CDR3 is CASSQERASYNSPLHF. CDR3 nucleotide sequence: TGTGCCAGCAGCCAAGAGAGGGCCTCCTATAATTCACCCCTCCACTTT.

In its sample, this clone was seen once. The genes are TRBV27 and TRBJ2-1; 10 nucleotides agree with TRBD2. The germline V gene encodes CDR1 MNHEY and CDR2 SMNVEV (reference sequence). The CDR3 runs 15 residues. The V segment lost 5 bases and the J segment 0 bases; nucleotides outside the gene matches: 1. This CDR3 reads CASSPSGSSYNEQFF. CDR3 DNA sequence: TGTGCCAGCAGTCCTAGCGGGAGCTCCTACAATGAGCAGTTCTTC.

The rearrangement uses TRBV7-2 and TRBJ1-2; 8 bases agree with TRBD1. J was trimmed by 3 bases and V by 2 bases; bases with no gene match: 2. Germline V gives CDR1 SGHTA, CDR2 FQGNSA. The CDR3 sequence is 14 residues long. This CDR3 reads CASSLQGAYYGYTF. CDR3 in DNA: TGTGCCAGCAGCTTACAGGGGGCTTACTATGGCTACACCTTC.

This clone was counted a few times. J is TRBJ1-1 and V is TRBV6-5; D perhaps matches TRBD1 (5 bases). Germline CDR1 MNHEY, CDR2 SVGAGI. Between the trimmed V and J ends, which lost 0 bases and 0 bases, there was a span of 8 bases. The CDR3 is 15 amino acids. CDR3 protein: CASSYSGAMNTEAFF. The CDR3 nucleotides are TGTGCCAGCAGTTACTCAGGGGCTATGAACACTGAAGCTTTCTTT.

This clone was seen more than once but under ten times. At the DNA level, this CDR3 is encoded by other sequences in the same sample as well. This chain uses TRBV5-1 with TRBJ2-7; unclear D gene. In germline, CDR1 is SGHRS, CDR2 YFSETQ. Trimming pared 0 bases from V and 6 bases from J, leaving 4 bases between. The CDR3 extends over 11 amino acids. CDR3 protein: CASSLAGEQYF. The CDR3 DNA sequence: TGCGCCAGCAGCTTGGCGGGCGAGCAGTACTTC.

The V and J genes are TRBV28 and TRBJ1-4; D might be TRBD1 (5 bases). The V gene lost 2 bases and the J gene lost 5 bases, with 12 bases spanning the gap. The CDR3 is 15 amino acids. Germline CDR1 reads MDHEN; CDR2 reads SYDVKM. CDR3 in amino acids: CASSLGATDNEKLFF. The CDR3 DNA sequence: TGTGCCAGCAGTTTAGGAGCGACAGACAATGAAAAACTGTTTTTT.

This clone appeared a single time. The J gene is TRBJ2-7, the V gene TRBV4-3, with D unresolved. Germline V CDR1 and CDR2: LGHNA, YSLEER. There are 12 residues in the CDR3. The germline V and J ends were trimmed by 1 base and 3 bases, with 4 bases remaining between them. The CDR3 region is CASSQGSYEQYF. DNA for the CDR3: TGCGCCAGCAGCCAAGGCAGCTACGAGCAGTACTTC.

The V gene is TRBV5-6, the J gene TRBJ2-7; 13 nucleotides align to TRBD2. Germline-derived CDR1 and CDR2 are SGHDT and YYEEEE. CDR3 size: 16 residues. V trimming: 3 bases; J trimming: 2 bases; junction bases outside the gene matches: 5. CDR3 loop: CASSWGTSGAAYEQYF. The CDR3 bases are TGTGCCAGCAGCTGGGGGACTAGCGGGGCGGCCTACGAGCAGTACTTC.

The chain carries TRBV6-4 and TRBJ2-1; 9 positions agree with TRBD1. The CDR3 sequence is 16 residues long. The ends lost 1 base at V and 5 bases at J; junction bases unmatched: 6. In germline, CDR1 is MRHNA, CDR2 SNTAGT. The CDR3 DNA is TGTGCCAGCAGTGACTTGCTGGGACAGGGCCACAATGAGCAGTTCTTC. Its protein is CASSDLLGQGHNEQFF.

The chain uses TRBV5-6 and TRBJ1-2; TRBD1 matches at 7 bases. The CDR3 consists of 16 residues. The V gene's germline CDR1 is SGHDT and CDR2 YYEEEE. V shed 2 bases and J 4 bases; nucleotides not matched to a gene: 11. The CDR3 sequence is CASSFGQALIGYGYTF. CDR3 sequence (DNA): TGTGCCAGCAGCTTTGGACAGGCTCTAATAGGCTATGGCTACACCTTC.

This chain uses TRBV28 with TRBJ1-4; TRBD1 agrees at 9 bases. With 8 bases clipped from V and 7 bases from J, the junction kept 11 bases outside the gene matches. The length of the CDR3 is 15 residues. The V gene's germline CDR1 is MDHEN and CDR2 SYDVKM. The CDR3 region is CASSLSGQGGEKLFF. The CDR3 coding sequence is TGTGCCAGCTCACTTTCGGGACAGGGTGGTGAAAAACTGTTTTTT.

In its sample, this clone was seen once. The rearrangement uses TRBV11-2 and TRBJ2-1; the D gene is possibly TRBD1 (5 bases). The V end lost 7 bases, the J end lost 0 bases, and 13 bases lay between the germline ends. The CDR3 loop spans 15 amino acids. CDR1 is SGHAT and CDR2 is FQNNGV in the germline V gene. The CDR3 region has the DNA TGTGCCAGCACCCCAGGGTTTGGCTCCTACAATGAGCAGTTCTTC. Protein: CASTPGFGSYNEQFF.

This chain joins TRBV30 and TRBJ2-5, with TRBD1 identical over 8 bases. The germline CDR1 and CDR2 sequences are GTSNPN and SVGIG (reference sequence). V lost 5 bases, J lost 7 bases, and 0 bases stayed unmatched. The length of the CDR3 is 10 residues. CDR3 sequence: CAWGQGTQYF. CDR3 DNA sequence: TGTGCCTGGGGACAGGGGACCCAGTACTTC.

This clone turned up a few times. The rearrangement uses TRBV2 and TRBJ2-1; TRBD2 aligns across 10 bases. J was trimmed by 3 bases and V by 6 bases; bases with no gene match: 5. Germline V CDR1 and CDR2: SNHLY, FYNNEI. This CDR3 region has 15 residues. The DNA of the CDR3 is TGTGCCAGCAGCCCCAGCGGGGGGGGCTACAATGAGCAGTTCTTC. The encoded protein is CASSPSGGGYNEQFF.

The V call is TRBV9, the J call TRBJ1-5; D is unresolved. This CDR3 comprises 14 residues. CDR1 and CDR2 (germline): SGDLS, YYNGEE. V lost 4 bases, J lost 9 bases, and 17 bases lay in between. CDR3: CASSPEDQARPQHF. The CDR3 DNA follows: TGTGCCAGCAGCCCCGAAGACCAAGCTAGGCCCCAGCATTTT. The variable domain in full, with the rest retrieved from reference TRBV9 and TRBJ1-5, is DSGVTQTPKHLITATGQRVTLRCSPRSGDLSVYWYQQSLDQGLQFLIQYYNGEERAKGNILERFSAQQFPDLHSELNLSSLELGDSALYFCASSPEDQARPQHFGDGTRLSIL.

The CDR3 spells CASRGAGGPREQFF. CDR3 sequence (DNA): TGTGCCAGCAGGGGAGCGGGAGGGCCGCGAGAGCAGTTCTTC. The rearrangement joins TRBV6-1 to TRBJ2-1; 10 bases map to TRBD2. The CDR3 extends over 14 amino acids. V shed 6 bases, J shed 10 bases, and the junction held 9 bases outside the gene matches. Germline CDR1 and CDR2: MNHNS and SASEGT.

This rearrangement joins TRBV6-1 to TRBJ2-3, with D perhaps TRBD1 (6 bases). The CDR3 is 16 residues long. Trimming took off 2 bases at V and 0 bases at J, with 12 bases between the two ends. Germline CDR1 MNHNS, CDR2 SASEGT. The CDR3 loop reads CASSENEGDSTDTQYF. CDR3 coding DNA: TGTGCCAGCAGTGAAAATGAGGGGGATAGCACAGATACGCAGTATTTT.

This chain uses TRBV6-5 with TRBJ2-5; 13 nucleotides line up with TRBD2. V lost 6 bases, J lost 5 bases, and 6 bases stayed unmatched. Looked up from germline, CDR1 is MNHEY and CDR2 is SVGAGI. This CDR3 is 15 amino acids long. CDR3 sequence: CASRASTSGRETQYF. CDR3 sequence (DNA): TGTGCCAGCAGAGCTTCGACTAGCGGGAGGGAGACCCAGTACTTC.

This clone was seen a handful of times. The V call is TRBV6-1, the J call TRBJ1-1; no definite D call. Germline V gene data show CDR1 as MNHNS and CDR2 as SASEGT. Trimming removed 0 bases at V and 10 bases at J, with 15 bases between. The CDR3 runs 14 residues. This CDR3 reads CASSEARENGGAFF. The CDR3 nucleotides are TGTGCCAGCAGTGAAGCGCGCGAGAACGGTGGAGCTTTCTTT.

This clone was counted a single time. The chain joins TRBV5-1 to TRBJ1-2; TRBD1 matches at 9 bases. The trim removed 2 bases at V and 1 base at J, leaving 9 bases unmatched. Germline CDR1 is SGHRS and CDR2 is YFSETQ. The CDR3 has 17 amino acids. The CDR3 loop reads CASSFWTGEPINYGYTF. CDR3 coding DNA: TGCGCCAGCAGCTTCTGGACAGGGGAGCCGATTAACTATGGCTACACCTTC. Drawing the rest from reference TRBV5-1 and TRBJ1-2, the complete variable domain is KAGVTQTPRYLIKTRGQQVTLSCSPISGHRSVSWYQQTPGQGLQFLFEYFSETQRNKGNFPGRFSGRQFSNSRSEMNVSTLELGDSALYLCASSFWTGEPINYGYTFGSGTRLTVV.

This clone was found once. V usage is TRBV19 and J usage is TRBJ2-7; tentative D call: TRBD2 (7 bases). Trimming pared 6 bases from V and 2 bases from J, leaving 17 bases between. Per the germline V gene, CDR1 is LNHDA and CDR2 is SQIVND (reference sequence). The CDR3 runs 15 residues. The CDR3 sequence is CASRSKGGAPYEQYF. CDR3 in DNA: TGTGCCAGTAGGTCAAAGGGGGGGGCCCCCTACGAGCAGTACTTC.

V and J are TRBV4-3 and TRBJ2-1; 9 bases fit TRBD1. This CDR3 is 20 amino acids long. J lost 0 bases, V lost 4 bases, and 16 bases had no gene match. Germline CDR1 reads LGHNA; CDR2 reads YSLEER. Here the CDR3 DNA reads TGCGCCAGCAGCCGAAACGTGGACAGGGGCCGTCCTTCCTCCTACAATGAGCAGTTCTTC. Amino acid sequence: CASSRNVDRGRPSSYNEQFF.

This clone came up once. This sequence joins TRBV9 and TRBJ1-6, with 7 bases lining up with TRBD1. The V segment lost 0 bases and the J segment 7 bases; nucleotides outside the gene matches: 7. Germline V CDR1 and CDR2: SGDLS, YYNGEE. The length of the CDR3 is 16 residues. This CDR3 reads CASSVARGTVNSPLHF. The CDR3 DNA reads as TGTGCCAGCAGCGTAGCTCGCGGGACAGTCAATTCACCCCTCCACTTT.

The table lists this clone with a count of one. The J gene is TRBJ1-2, the V gene TRBV5-1; D gene uncertain. This CDR3 comprises 13 residues. Per the germline V gene, CDR1 is SGHRS and CDR2 is YFSETQ. The V end lost 2 bases, the J end lost 7 bases, and 12 bases lay between the germline ends. CDR3 DNA sequence: TGCGCCAGCAGCTTTGAGGGAGGAGGTGGCTACACCTTC. It yields the protein CASSFEGGGGYTF.

The chain combines TRBV29-1 with TRBJ2-4; a possible D gene is TRBD2 (5 bases). The germline V gene encodes CDR1 SQVTM and CDR2 ANQGSEA. V was shortened by 2 bases and J by 4 bases, with 24 bases between the two germline ends. The CDR3 is 18 residues long. CDR3 bases: TGCAGCGTTGAATATATAGGGCATCGGGGAAGACATAAAAACATTCAGTACTTC. Translated: CSVEYIGHRGRHKNIQYF.

The chain combines TRBV18 with TRBJ1-2; a weak D match, TRBD1 (5 bases). The CDR3 is 14 amino acids. With 2 bases removed from V and 7 bases from J, the gap between germline ends came to 14 bases. Germline V gene data show CDR1 as KGHSH and CDR2 as LQKENI. CDR3 region: CASSPGDQGGGYTF. The CDR3, as DNA: TGTGCCAGCTCACCAGGAGATCAGGGTGGTGGCTACACCTTC.